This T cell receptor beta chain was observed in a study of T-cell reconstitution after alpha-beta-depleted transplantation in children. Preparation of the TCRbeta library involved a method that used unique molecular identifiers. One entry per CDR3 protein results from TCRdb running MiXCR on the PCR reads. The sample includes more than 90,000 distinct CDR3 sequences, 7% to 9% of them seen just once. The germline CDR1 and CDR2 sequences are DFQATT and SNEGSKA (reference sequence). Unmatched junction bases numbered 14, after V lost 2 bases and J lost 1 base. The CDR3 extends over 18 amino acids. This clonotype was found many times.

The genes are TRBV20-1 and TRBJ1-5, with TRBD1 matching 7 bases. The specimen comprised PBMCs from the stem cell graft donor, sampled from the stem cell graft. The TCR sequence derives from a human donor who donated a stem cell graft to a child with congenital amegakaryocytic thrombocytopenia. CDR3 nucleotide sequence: TGCAGTGCTAGACCGACAGGGTATAGGATATTAAGCAATCAGCCCCAGCATTTT. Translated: CSARPTGYRILSNQPQHF.